The source of this T cell receptor (beta chain) is a study of cytomegalovirus exposure and HLA in healthy donors. Donors were drawn from the approximately 130-subject validation cohort, separate from the approximately 680-subject first cohort. This table comes from immunoSEQ multiplex PCR, and its TCRdb copy is limited to in-frame clones, with some not included. The sample holds about 220,000 clones, approximately 87% seen once. Germline V lookup: CDR1 MGHRA, CDR2 YSYEKL. CDR3 length: 16 residues. V lost 3 bases, J lost 3 bases, and 7 bases stayed unmatched. Details on this clone: Its target is unknown.

Regarding the study as a whole: Cytomegalovirus status was reportedly diagnosed by the classifier with high sensitivity and specificity. In vitro experiments confirmed that three CMV-associated chains were specific for CMV antigens. One later analysis, an examination of the roughly 110 validation repertoires, found that first-cohort TCR clusters tended to co-occur in them.

This sequence joins TRBV4-1 and TRBJ2-3; 9 bases align to TRBD2. The receptor was derived from a man aged 18-30 years in good health and CMV-seronegative. The source material was PBMCs. The CDR3 nucleotides read TGCGCCAGCAGCCACTGGGCGGGAGGGCCGACAGATACGCAGTATTTT. It yields the protein CASSHWAGGPTDTQYF.